Below are 20 T cell receptor beta chains sequenced from a single sample in a study of long-term antiretroviral therapy in people with HIV (dated by TCRdb to about 2022). The immunoSEQ hsTCRB v3.0 assay was used at survey level resolution to sequence the TRB variable region. Here the immuneACCESS table is served through TCRdb, limited to in-frame sequences with V and J called. Missing clones are a known gap in these copies; in checked studies unresolved V genes cover under half, and the rest lacks a known reason. The sample profile shows 26,000 or so clones; about 83% of them were found once. The ten largest clones add up to approximately 4.8% of the sample. Sequences were derived from unsorted PBMCs, sampled 3 years after starting antiretroviral therapy. These receptors were collected from a man aged 18 to 29 with HIV.

V usage is TRBV7-2 and J usage is TRBJ2-7; D possibly corresponds to TRBD2 (6 bases). The CDR3 is 15 amino acids. Trimming pared 10 bases from V and 1 base from J, leaving 20 bases between. Per germline, CDR1 SGHTA and CDR2 FQGNSA. The CDR3 nucleotides are TGTGCCACCACAACCCGACTAGGCCTTTCCTACGAGCAGTACGTC. Translating it yields CATTTRLGLSYEQYV.

The chain uses TRBV7-3 and TRBJ2-1, with D unclear. Germline V gene sequence: CDR1 SGHTA, CDR2 FQGTGA. This CDR3 has 16 amino acids. V was clipped by 1 base and J by 0 bases, with 10 bases between them. The CDR3: CASSLSWHSSYNEQFF. The DNA for the CDR3 is TGTGCCAGCAGCTTAAGCTGGCACAGCTCCTACAATGAGCAGTTCTTC.

This rearrangement joins TRBV7-9 to TRBJ2-1; 8 nucleotides align to TRBD2. The CDR3 spans 14 residues. The germline V gene encodes CDR1 SEHNR and CDR2 FQNEAQ (reference sequence). The ends lost 1 base at V and 4 bases at J; junction bases unmatched: 0. CDR3 in DNA: TGTGCCAGCAGCTTAGAGCGGGGGTACAATGAGCAGTTCTTC. Its protein product is CASSLERGYNEQFF.

This clone has more than one count but fewer than ten. The CDR3 DNA reads as TGTGCCTGGAGTGTACGAAGGAGTGCTGAAGCTTTCTTT. It is translated as CAWSVRRSAEAFF. The rearrangement uses TRBV30 and TRBJ1-1; no clear D gene. CDR3 length: 13 amino acids. V was shortened by 0 bases and J by 6 bases, with 11 bases between the two germline ends. Germline V gene lookup returns CDR1 GTSNPN and CDR2 SVGIG (reference sequence).

CDR3 amino acids: CASSLGGANTEAFF. The CDR3 bases are TGTGCCAGCAGCTTGGGAGGGGCGAACACTGAAGCTTTCTTT. The chain carries TRBV5-4 and TRBJ1-1; D possibly corresponds to TRBD1 (5 bases). The germline V gene encodes CDR1 SGHNT and CDR2 YYREEE (reference sequence). V lost 0 bases to trimming and J lost 1 base, with 7 bases between them. CDR3 length equals 14 residues.

V is TRBV28 and J is TRBJ1-5; D might be TRBD1 (6 bases). The CDR3 totals 15 residues. Germline values: CDR1 MDHEN, CDR2 SYDVKM. V was clipped by 6 bases and J by 7 bases, with 19 bases between them. The CDR3 DNA reads TGTGCCAGCAGCCCCCCAGGGGTGGGGAGACAGCCCCAGCATTTT. This sequence encodes CASSPPGVGRQPQHF.

The chain joins TRBV2 to TRBJ1-2; D may be TRBD1 (6 bases). V lost 6 bases to trimming and J lost 2 bases, with 10 bases between them. Germline V gene data show CDR1 as SNHLY and CDR2 as FYNNEI. The CDR3 is 13 residues long. CDR3 protein: CASRATGNYGYTF. In DNA, the CDR3 is TGTGCCAGCAGAGCTACAGGGAACTATGGCTACACCTTC. The full variable domain, rest sourced from reference TRBV2 and TRBJ1-2, is EPEVTQTPSHQVTQMGQEVILRCVPISNHLYFYWYRQILGQKVEFLVSFYNNEISEKSEIFDDQFSVERPDGSNFTLKIRSTKLEDSAMYFCASRATGNYGYTFGSGTRLTVV.

J is TRBJ2-1 and V is TRBV4-2; 14 nucleotides agree with TRBD2. V lost 1 base to trimming and J lost 4 bases; unmatched junction nucleotides: 6. This CDR3 comprises 18 residues. Germline V lookup: CDR1 LGHNA, CDR2 YNFKEQ. This chain's CDR3 is CASSQGLGLAGEYNEQFF. CDR3 sequence (DNA): TGTGCCAGCAGCCAAGGATTGGGACTAGCGGGGGAGTACAATGAGCAGTTCTTC.

The chain joins TRBV18 to TRBJ2-7, with D perhaps being TRBD1 or TRBD2 (5 bases each). Trimming took off 3 bases at V and 2 bases at J, with 32 bases between the two ends. The CDR3 length is 21 residues. The germline CDR1 and CDR2 sequences are KGHSH and LQKENI. The DNA for the CDR3 is TGTGCCAGCTCACCGGATCTCGTAAGGGACCGAATCTTCGGACCGCCCTACGAGCAGTACGTC. Translating it yields CASSPDLVRDRIFGPPYEQYV.

This clone is a singleton in its sample. The genes are TRBV5-1 and TRBJ2-5, with TRBD1 matching over 10 bases. The germline V gene encodes CDR1 SGHRS and CDR2 YFSETQ. The CDR3 covers 16 residues. V lost 4 bases and J lost 5; bases outside the gene matches: 11. CDR3 nucleotide sequence: TGCGCCAGCAGCCCGGCCCGGGACAGGGGATGGGAGACCCAGTACTTC. As protein: CASSPARDRGWETQYF. The full variable domain, with the rest looked up from reference TRBV5-1 and TRBJ2-5, is KAGVTQTPRYLIKTRGQQVTLSCSPISGHRSVSWYQQTPGQGLQFLFEYFSETQRNKGNFPGRFSGRQFSNSRSEMNVSTLELGDSALYLCASSPARDRGWETQYFGPGTRLLVL.

The chain has TRBV30 and TRBJ1-1; 8 bases fit TRBD1. The germline gives CDR1 GTSNPN, CDR2 SVGIG (reference sequence). V lost 5 bases to trimming and J lost 4 bases; unmatched junction nucleotides: 15. This CDR3 comprises 16 residues. CDR3 sequence: CAWQGRGLSRGTEAFF. DNA of the CDR3: TGTGCCTGGCAGGGCAGGGGGCTTAGTCGGGGCACTGAAGCTTTCTTT.

The chain is built from TRBV19 and TRBJ1-5, with D hard to call. V lost 7 bases to trimming and J lost 9 bases, with 16 bases between them. The germline V gene has CDR1 LNHDA and CDR2 SQIVND (reference sequence). This CDR3 is built from 13 residues. CDR3 bases: TGTGCCAGTACCATCACGGGGTGGGGGCCCCAGCATTTT. The encoded protein is CASTITGWGPQHF.

The chain is built from TRBV7-8 and TRBJ1-3; tentative D call: TRBD1 (5 bases). V lost 1 base and J lost 0, with 13 bases in between. The CDR3 covers 17 residues. Germline CDR1 reads SGHVS; CDR2 reads FQNEAQ. For the CDR3, the DNA is TGTGCCAGCAGCTTAGGTCCGGGACCCAGCTCTGGAAACACCATATATTTT. It specifies CASSLGPGPSSGNTIYF.

The chain uses TRBV19 and TRBJ2-7, with 9 nucleotides matching TRBD1. The germline CDR1 and CDR2 sequences are LNHDA and SQIVND (reference sequence). J gave up 2 bases and V 5 bases, and 7 bases lay outside the gene matches. This CDR3 has 15 amino acids. The CDR3 DNA follows: TGTGCCAGTAGTGACCGGGACAGGGCCCCCTACGAGCAGTACTTC. This gives the protein CASSDRDRAPYEQYF. Variable domain in full (rest from reference TRBV19 and TRBJ2-7): DGGITQSPKYLFRKEGQNVTLSCEQNLNHDAMYWYRQDPGQGLRLIYYSQIVNDFQKGDIAEGYSVSREKKESFPLTVTSAQKNPTAFYLCASSDRDRAPYEQYFGPGTRLTVT.

The chain recombines TRBV11-2 with TRBJ2-7; D is undetermined. This CDR3 region has 12 residues. Trimming removed 6 bases from V and 5 bases from J, with 11 bases in between. The V gene's germline CDR1 is SGHAT and CDR2 FQNNGV. CDR3 nucleotide sequence: TGTGCCAGCAGTCCCGAAACTGACGAGCAGTACTTC. Translating it yields CASSPETDEQYF.

The rearrangement links TRBV7-9 to TRBJ1-6, with a possible D match to TRBD1 (6 bases). Trimming cost V 2 bases and J 8 bases, with 10 bases left between them. Germline V gives CDR1 SEHNR, CDR2 FQNEAQ (reference sequence). The CDR3 is 14 residues long. The chain's CDR3 is CASSLTGRDSPLHF. The DNA for the CDR3 is TGTGCCAGCAGCTTAACAGGGAGGGATTCACCCCTCCACTTT.

The chain couples TRBV19 to TRBJ2-7, with 7 bases identical to TRBD1. Germline trimming cut 5 bases from V and 2 bases from J; bases unmatched to any gene: 12. Per the germline V gene, CDR1 is LNHDA and CDR2 is SQIVND (reference sequence). CDR3 length equals 16 residues. The CDR3 DNA sequence: TGTGCCAGTAGTCCCCGGGACAGTCGCCGAGCCTACGAGCAGTACTTC. This gives the protein CASSPRDSRRAYEQYF. The full variable domain, completed using reference TRBV19 and TRBJ2-7, is DGGITQSPKYLFRKEGQNVTLSCEQNLNHDAMYWYRQDPGQGLRLIYYSQIVNDFQKGDIAEGYSVSREKKESFPLTVTSAQKNPTAFYLCASSPRDSRRAYEQYFGPGTRLTVT.

The chain carries TRBV30 and TRBJ2-3, with 13 bases lining up with TRBD2. CDR3 length: 16 residues. The V and J ends lost 3 bases and 0 bases, in that order; junction bases with no gene match: 3. Germline lookup yields CDR1 GTSNPN and CDR2 SVGIG (reference sequence). Written as DNA, the CDR3 is TGTGCCTGGAGCCGGACTAGCGGGGGTAGCACAGATACGCAGTATTTT. Protein product: CAWSRTSGGSTDTQYF.

This clone was observed a few times. The chain employs TRBV9 and TRBJ1-2, with TRBD1 as a possible D gene (5 bases). The CDR3 covers 13 residues. Germline assignment: CDR1 SGDLS and CDR2 YYNGEE. Deletions cut 2 bases from V and 8 bases from J, with 13 bases between. For the CDR3, the DNA is TGTGCCAGCAGCGTGGAAGGGGTGGAGGGCTACACCTTC. This codes for CASSVEGVEGYTF. Full variable domain (rest looked up from reference TRBV9 and TRBJ1-2): DSGVTQTPKHLITATGQRVTLRCSPRSGDLSVYWYQQSLDQGLQFLIQYYNGEERAKGNILERFSAQQFPDLHSELNLSSLELGDSALYFCASSVEGVEGYTFGSGTRLTVV.

The V and J genes are TRBV5-1 and TRBJ2-5; D might be TRBD2 (6 bases). Per the germline V gene, CDR1 is SGHRS and CDR2 is YFSETQ. V dropped 5 bases and J dropped 1 base, with 12 bases sitting between them. This CDR3 has 14 amino acids. This CDR3 reads CASSLGLSQETQYF. CDR3 in DNA: TGCGCCAGCAGTCTAGGACTAAGCCAAGAGACCCAGTACTTC.